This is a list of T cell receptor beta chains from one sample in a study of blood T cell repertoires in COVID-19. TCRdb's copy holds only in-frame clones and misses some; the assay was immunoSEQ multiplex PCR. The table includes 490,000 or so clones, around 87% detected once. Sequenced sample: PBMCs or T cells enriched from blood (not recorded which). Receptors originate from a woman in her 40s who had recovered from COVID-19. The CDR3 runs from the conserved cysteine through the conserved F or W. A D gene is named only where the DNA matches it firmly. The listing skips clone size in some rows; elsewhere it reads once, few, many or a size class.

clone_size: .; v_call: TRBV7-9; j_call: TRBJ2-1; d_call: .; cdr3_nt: TGTGCCAGCAGCAGCCCCCGGAGGGAGCAGTTCTTC; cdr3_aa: CASSSPRREQFF
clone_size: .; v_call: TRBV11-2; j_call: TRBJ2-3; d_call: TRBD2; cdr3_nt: TGTGCCAGCAGCTTGACCGGGACTAGTGTTACTAGCACAGATACGCAGTATTTT; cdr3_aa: CASSLTGTSVTSTDTQYF
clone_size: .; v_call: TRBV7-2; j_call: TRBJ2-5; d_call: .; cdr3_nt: TGTGCCAGCAGCCGCCTCGGTCGGGAACAAGAGACCCAGTACTTC; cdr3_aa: CASSRLGREQETQYF
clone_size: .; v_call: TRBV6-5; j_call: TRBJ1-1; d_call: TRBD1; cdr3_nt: TGTGCCAGCAGTTCCGGGACAGTCAACACTGAAGCTTTCTTT; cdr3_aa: CASSSGTVNTEAFF
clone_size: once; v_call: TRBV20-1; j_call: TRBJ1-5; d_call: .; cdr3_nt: TGCAGTGCTAGTGCCTACGGTAGTAGCAATCAGCCCCAGCATTTT; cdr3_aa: CSASAYGSSNQPQHF
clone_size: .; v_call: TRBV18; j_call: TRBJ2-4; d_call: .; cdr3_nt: TGTGCCAGCTCCTCGGAGACAGTCAAAAACATTCAGTACTTC; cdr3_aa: CASSSETVKNIQYF
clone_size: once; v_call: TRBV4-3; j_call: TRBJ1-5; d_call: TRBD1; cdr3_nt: TGCGCCAGCAGCCAACATCCACCCAGGGGGGTCAATCAGCCCCAGCATTTT; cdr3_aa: CASSQHPPRGVNQPQHF
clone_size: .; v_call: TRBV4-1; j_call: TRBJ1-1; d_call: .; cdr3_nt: TGCGCCAGCAGCCAAGAGCCGGGAGTCGGGACTGAAGCTTTCTTT; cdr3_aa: CASSQEPGVGTEAFF
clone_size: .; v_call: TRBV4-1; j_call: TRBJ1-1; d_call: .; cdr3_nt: TGCGCCAGCAGCCAGGGGCTGCCCAAGGGGCTTGGGGAGAACACTGAAGCTTTCTTT; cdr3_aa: CASSQGLPKGLGENTEAFF
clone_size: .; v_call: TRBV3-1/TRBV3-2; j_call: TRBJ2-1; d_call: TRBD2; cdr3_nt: TGTGCCAGCAGCCAAGAGACTAGCGGGAGTTTCGATGAGCAGTTCTTC; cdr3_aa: CASSQETSGSFDEQFF
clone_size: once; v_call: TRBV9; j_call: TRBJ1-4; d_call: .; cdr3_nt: TGTGCCAGCAGCGTAGCTACAGGAGGGGAAAAACTGTTTTTT; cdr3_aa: CASSVATGGEKLFF
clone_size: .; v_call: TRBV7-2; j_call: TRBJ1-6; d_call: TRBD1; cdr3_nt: TGTGCCAGCAGTGACAGGGGTAATTCACCCCTCCACTTT; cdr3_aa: CASSDRGNSPLHF
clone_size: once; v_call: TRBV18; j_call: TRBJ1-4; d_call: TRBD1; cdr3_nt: TGTGCCAGCTCAGACCCGGGACAGGTGAACGAAAAACTGTTTTTT; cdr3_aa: CASSDPGQVNEKLFF
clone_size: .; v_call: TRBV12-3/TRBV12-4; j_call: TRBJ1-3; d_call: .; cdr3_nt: TGTGCCGGGGGGGAGAGCTCTGGAAACACCATATATTTT; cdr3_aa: CAGGESSGNTIYF
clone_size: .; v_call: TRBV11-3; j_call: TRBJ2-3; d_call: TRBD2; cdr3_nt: TGTGCCAGCAGGGGACTAGAAGCGGATACGCAGTATTTT; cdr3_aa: CASRGLEADTQYF
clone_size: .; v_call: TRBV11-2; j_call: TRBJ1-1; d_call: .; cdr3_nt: TGTGCCAGCAGCTCGCAAGGAACAGTGAACACTGAAGCTTTCTTT; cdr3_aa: CASSSQGTVNTEAFF
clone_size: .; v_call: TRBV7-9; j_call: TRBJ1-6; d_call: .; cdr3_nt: TGTGCCAGCAGCTTAGACGGGTGGAATTCACCCCTCCACTTT; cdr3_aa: CASSLDGWNSPLHF
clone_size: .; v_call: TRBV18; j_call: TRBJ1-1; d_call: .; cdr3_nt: TGTGCCAGCTCACCACCATCAGGGGCAGGGACTGAAGCTTTCTTT; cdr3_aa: CASSPPSGAGTEAFF
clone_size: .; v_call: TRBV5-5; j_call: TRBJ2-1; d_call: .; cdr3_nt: TGTGCCAGCAGCCCTTGGGCAGGGGTCAATGAGCAGTTCTTC; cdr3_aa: CASSPWAGVNEQFF
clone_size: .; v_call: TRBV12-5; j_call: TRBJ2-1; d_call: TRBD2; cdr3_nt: TGTGCTAGTGCCCTGACTAGCGGGAGGGCGGGGGTCCATCGGTTCTTC; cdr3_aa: CASALTSGRAGVHRFF
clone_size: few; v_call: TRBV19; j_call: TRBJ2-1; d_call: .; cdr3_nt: TGTGCCAGTAACTCCCAACTAGCTCTCAATGAGCAGTTCTTC; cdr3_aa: CASNSQLALNEQFF
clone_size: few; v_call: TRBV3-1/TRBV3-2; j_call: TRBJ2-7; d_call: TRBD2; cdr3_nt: TGTGCCAGCAGCCCCAAAGGGACTAGCGGAGAGTACTTC; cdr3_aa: CASSPKGTSGEYF
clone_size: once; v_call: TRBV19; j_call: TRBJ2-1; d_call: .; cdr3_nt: TGTGCCAGTAGTATGACGGCAGGCAATGAGCAGTTCTTC; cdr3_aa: CASSMTAGNEQFF
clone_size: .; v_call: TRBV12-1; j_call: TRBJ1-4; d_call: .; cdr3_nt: TGTGCCAGCAGCCACTTAGGGGGGTTGACAGGGGGCGATGAAAAACTGTTTTTT; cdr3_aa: CASSHLGGLTGGDEKLFF